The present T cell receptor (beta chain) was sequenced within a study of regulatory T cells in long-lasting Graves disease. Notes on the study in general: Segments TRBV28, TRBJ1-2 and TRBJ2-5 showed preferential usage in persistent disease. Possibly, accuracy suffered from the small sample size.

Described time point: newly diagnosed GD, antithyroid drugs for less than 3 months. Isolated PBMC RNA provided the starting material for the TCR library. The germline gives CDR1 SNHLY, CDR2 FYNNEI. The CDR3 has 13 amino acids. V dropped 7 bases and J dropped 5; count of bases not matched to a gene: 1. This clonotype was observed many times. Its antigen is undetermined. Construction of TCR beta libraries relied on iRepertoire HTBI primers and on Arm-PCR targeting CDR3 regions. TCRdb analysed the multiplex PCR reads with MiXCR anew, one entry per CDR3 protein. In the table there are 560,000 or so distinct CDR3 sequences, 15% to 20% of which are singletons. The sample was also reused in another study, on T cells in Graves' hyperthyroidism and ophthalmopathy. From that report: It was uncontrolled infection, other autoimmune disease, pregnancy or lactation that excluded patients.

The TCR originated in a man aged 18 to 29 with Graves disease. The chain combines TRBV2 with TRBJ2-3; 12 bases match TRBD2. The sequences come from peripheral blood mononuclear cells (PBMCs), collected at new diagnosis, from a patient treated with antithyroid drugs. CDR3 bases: TGTGCCAGCACGGGACTAGCGGGAGATACGCAGTATTTT. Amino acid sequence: CASTGLAGDTQYF.